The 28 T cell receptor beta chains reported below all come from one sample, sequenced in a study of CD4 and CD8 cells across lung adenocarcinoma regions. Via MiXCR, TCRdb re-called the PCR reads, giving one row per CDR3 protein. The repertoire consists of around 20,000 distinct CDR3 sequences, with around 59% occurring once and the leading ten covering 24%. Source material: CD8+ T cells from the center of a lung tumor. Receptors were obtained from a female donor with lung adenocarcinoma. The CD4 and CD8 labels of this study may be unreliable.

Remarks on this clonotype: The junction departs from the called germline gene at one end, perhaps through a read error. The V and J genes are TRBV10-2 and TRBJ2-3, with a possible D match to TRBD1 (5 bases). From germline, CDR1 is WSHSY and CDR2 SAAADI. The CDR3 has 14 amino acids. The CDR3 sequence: CASRGQGSTDTQYF. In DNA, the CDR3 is TGCGCCAGCAGGGGGCAGGGAAGCACAGATACGCAGTATTTC.

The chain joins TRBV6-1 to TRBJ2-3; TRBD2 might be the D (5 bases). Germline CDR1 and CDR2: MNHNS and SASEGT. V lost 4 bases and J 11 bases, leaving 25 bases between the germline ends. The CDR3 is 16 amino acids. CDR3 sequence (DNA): TGTGCCAGCAGTGTGCGACGGGGTGTGAACACAGAGAAGCAGTATTTT. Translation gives CASSVRRGVNTEKQYF.

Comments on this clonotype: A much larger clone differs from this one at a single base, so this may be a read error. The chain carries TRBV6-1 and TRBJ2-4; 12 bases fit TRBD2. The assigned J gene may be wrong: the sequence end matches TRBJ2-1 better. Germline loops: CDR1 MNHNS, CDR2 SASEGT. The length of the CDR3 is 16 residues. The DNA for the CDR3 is TGTGCCAGCAGCGTGGGACTAGCGGGCAGTGGTGGGGAGCAGTTCTTC. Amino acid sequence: CASSVGLAGSGGEQFF.

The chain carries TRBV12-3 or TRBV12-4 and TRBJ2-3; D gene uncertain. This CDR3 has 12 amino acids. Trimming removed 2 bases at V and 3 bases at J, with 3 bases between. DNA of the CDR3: TGTGCCAGCAGTTTACGGACAGATACGCAGTATTTT. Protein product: CASSLRTDTQYF.

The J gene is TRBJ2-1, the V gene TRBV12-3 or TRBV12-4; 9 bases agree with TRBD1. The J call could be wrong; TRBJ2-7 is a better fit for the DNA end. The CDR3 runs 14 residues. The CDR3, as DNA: TGTGCCAGCACCTTGACAGGGGGGTTGAGCGAGCAGTACTTC. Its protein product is CASTLTGGLSEQYF.

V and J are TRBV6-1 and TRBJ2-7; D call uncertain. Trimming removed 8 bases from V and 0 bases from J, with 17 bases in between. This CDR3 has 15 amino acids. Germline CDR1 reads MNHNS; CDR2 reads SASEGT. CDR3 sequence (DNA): TGTGCCAGCTGCCCCCATCGGGCCCTCTCCTACGAGCAGTACTTC. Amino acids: CASCPHRALSYEQYF.

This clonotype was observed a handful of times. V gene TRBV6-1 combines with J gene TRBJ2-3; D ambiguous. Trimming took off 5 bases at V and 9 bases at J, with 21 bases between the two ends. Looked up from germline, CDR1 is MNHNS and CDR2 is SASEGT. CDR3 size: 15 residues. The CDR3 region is CASSSARINTGTQYF. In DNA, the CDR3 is TGTGCCAGCAGTAGCGCTAGAATAAACACCGGGACGCAGTATTTT.

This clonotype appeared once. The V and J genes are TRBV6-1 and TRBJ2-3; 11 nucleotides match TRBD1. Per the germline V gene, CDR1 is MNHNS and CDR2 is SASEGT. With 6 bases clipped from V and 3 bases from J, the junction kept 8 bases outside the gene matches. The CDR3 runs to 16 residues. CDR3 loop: CASRIGQGAKTDTQYF. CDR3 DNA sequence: TGTGCCAGCAGGATCGGACAGGGGGCAAAGACAGATACGCAGTATTTT.

CDR3 sequence: CAGHGAGEGEIQYF. For the CDR3, the DNA is TGTGCGGGGCACGGGGCGGGTGAGGGAGAGATTCAGTACTTC. The chain combines TRBV10-3 with TRBJ2-1; D is tentatively TRBD1 or TRBD2 (5 bases each). The DNA end lines up better with TRBJ2-4; the J call may be wrong. This CDR3 region has 14 residues. Germline-derived CDR1 and CDR2 are ENHRY and SYGVKD.

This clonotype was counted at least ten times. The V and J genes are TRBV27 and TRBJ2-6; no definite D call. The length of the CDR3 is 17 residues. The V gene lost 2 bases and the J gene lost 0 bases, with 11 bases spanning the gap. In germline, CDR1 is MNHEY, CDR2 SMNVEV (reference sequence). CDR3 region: CASSLTYRSSGANVLTF. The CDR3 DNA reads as TGTGCCAGCAGTTTAACCTACAGATCCTCTGGGGCCAACGTCCTGACTTTC.

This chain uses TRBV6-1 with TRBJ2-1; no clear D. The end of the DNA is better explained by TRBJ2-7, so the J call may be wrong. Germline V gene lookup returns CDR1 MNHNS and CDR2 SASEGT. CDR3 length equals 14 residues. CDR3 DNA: TGTGCCAGCAGTGAAGCGTGGGGTCCCCACGAGCAGTACTTC. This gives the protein CASSEAWGPHEQYF.

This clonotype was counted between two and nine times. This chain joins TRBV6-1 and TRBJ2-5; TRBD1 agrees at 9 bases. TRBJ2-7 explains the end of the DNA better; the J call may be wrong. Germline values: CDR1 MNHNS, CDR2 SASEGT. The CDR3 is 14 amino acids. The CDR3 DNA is TGTGCCAGCAGCCACGGGACAGGGCGGTACGAGCAGTACTTC. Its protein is CASSHGTGRYEQYF.

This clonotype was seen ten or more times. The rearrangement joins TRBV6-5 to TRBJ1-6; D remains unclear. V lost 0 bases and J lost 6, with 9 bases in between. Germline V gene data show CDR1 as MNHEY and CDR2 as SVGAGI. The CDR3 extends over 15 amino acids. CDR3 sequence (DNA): TGTGCCAGCAGTTACTCTATGAAGGTTAATTCACCCCTCCACTTT. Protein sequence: CASSYSMKVNSPLHF.

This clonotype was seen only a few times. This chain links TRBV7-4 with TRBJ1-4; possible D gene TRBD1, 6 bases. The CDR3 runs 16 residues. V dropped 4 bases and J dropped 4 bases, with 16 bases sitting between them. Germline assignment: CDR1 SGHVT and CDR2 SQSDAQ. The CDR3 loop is CASSWGGGAFNEKLFF. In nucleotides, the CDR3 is TGTGCCAGCAGCTGGGGGGGGGGCGCATTTAATGAAAAACTGTTTTTT.

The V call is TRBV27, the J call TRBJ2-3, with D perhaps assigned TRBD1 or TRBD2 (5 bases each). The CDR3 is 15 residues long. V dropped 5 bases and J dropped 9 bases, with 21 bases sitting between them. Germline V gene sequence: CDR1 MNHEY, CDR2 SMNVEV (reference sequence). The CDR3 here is CASSTRGRGKETQYF. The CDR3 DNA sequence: TGTGCCAGCAGTACCCGGGGCCGCGGCAAAGAGACGCAGTATTTT.

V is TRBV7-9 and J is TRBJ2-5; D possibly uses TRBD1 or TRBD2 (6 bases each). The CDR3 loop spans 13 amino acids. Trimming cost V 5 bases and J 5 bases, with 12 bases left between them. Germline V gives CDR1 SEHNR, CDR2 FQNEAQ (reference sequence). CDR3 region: CASSMIGGETQYF. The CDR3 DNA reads TGTGCCAGCAGCATGATAGGGGGGGAGACCCAGTACTTC.

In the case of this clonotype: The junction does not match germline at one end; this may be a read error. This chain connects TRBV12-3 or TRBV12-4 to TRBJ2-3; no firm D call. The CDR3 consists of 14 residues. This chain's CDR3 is CASSGYHHPDTQYF. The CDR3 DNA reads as TGTGCCAGCAGCGGGTACCACCACCCAGATACCCAGTACTTT.

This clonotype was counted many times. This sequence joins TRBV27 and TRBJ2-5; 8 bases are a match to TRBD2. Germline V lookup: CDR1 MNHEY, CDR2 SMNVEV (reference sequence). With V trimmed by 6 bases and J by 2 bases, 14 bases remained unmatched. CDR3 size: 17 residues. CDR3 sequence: CASRAGGGGGGQETQYF. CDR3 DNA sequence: TGTGCCAGCAGGGCCGGGGGGGGGGGGGGGGGACAAGAGACCCAGTACTTC.

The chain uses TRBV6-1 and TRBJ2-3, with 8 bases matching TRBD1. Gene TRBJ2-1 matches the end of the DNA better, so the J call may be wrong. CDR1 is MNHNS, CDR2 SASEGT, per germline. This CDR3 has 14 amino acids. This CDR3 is CASRDRARTDTQFF. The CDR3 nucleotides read TGTGCCAGCAGGGACAGGGCGCGCACAGATACGCAGTTCTTC.

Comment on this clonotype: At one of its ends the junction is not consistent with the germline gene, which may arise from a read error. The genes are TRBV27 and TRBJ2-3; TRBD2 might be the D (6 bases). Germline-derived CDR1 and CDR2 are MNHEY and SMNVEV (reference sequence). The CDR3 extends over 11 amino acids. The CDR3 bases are TGTGGGAGGGGTGCTAAAGATATGCAGTATTTC. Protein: CGRGAKDMQYF.

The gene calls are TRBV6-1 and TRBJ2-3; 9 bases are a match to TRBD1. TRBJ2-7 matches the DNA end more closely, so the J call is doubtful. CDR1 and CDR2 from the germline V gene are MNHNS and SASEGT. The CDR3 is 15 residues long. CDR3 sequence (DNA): TGTGCCAGCAGTGACGGGACAGGGAGAGGAGATACGCAGTACTTC. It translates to CASSDGTGRGDTQYF.

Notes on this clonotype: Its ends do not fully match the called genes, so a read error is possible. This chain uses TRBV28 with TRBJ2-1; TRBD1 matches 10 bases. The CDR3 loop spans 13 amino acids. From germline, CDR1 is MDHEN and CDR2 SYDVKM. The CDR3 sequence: CASSRQGAIMLYF. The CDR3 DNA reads TGTGCCAGCAGTAGACAGGGGGCAATTATGTTGTACTTC.

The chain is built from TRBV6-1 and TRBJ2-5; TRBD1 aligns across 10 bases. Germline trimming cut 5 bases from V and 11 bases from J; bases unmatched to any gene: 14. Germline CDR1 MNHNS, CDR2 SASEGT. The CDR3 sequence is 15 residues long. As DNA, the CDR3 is TGTGCCAGCAGTCCCGGGACAGGGGCGTACGAGGAGCAGTACTTC. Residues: CASSPGTGAYEEQYF.

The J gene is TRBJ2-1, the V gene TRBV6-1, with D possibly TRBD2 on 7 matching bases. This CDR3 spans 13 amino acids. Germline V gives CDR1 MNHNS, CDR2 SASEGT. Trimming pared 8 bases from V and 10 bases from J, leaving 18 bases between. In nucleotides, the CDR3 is TGTGCCAGCGGACTAAGCGGGACATACGAGCAGTTCTTC. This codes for CASGLSGTYEQFF.

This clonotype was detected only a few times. DNA for the CDR3: TGCGCCAGCAGCCCCACTGCGGTCGGGGGGACCGGGGAGCTGTTTTTT. Its translation is CASSPTAVGGTGELFF. The chain couples TRBV5-1 to TRBJ2-2; 7 bases fit TRBD2. V shed 4 bases, J shed 5 bases, and the junction held 11 bases outside the gene matches. CDR1 is SGHRS and CDR2 is YFSETQ in the germline V gene. There are 16 residues in the CDR3. Combining the CDR3 with reference TRBV5-1 and TRBJ2-2 gives the whole variable domain KAGVTQTPRYLIKTRGQQVTLSCSPISGHRSVSWYQQTPGQGLQFLFEYFSETQRNKGNFPGRFSGRQFSNSRSEMNVSTLELGDSALYLCASSPTAVGGTGELFFGEGSRLTVL.

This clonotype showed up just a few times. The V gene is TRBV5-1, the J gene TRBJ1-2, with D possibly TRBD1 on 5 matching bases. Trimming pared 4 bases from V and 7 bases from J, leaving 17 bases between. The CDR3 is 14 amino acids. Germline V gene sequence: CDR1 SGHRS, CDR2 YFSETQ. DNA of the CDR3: TGCGCCAGCAGCCCCGGGGGGACGGAGCCTGGCTACACCTTC. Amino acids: CASSPGGTEPGYTF. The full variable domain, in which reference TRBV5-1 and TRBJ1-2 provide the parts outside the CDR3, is KAGVTQTPRYLIKTRGQQVTLSCSPISGHRSVSWYQQTPGQGLQFLFEYFSETQRNKGNFPGRFSGRQFSNSRSEMNVSTLELGDSALYLCASSPGGTEPGYTFGSGTRLTVV.

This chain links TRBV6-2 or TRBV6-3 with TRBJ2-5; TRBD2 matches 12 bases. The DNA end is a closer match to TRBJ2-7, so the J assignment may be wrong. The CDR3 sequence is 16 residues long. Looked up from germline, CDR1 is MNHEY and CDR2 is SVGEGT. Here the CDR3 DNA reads TGTGCCAGACCTAGCGGGAGGGCCGATCGGGTACGCGAGCAGTACGTC. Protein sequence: CARPSGRADRVREQYV.

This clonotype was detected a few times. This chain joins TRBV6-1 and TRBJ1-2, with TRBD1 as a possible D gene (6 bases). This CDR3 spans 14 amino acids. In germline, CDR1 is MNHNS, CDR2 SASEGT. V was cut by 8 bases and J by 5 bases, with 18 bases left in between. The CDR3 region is CASSTTARGYGYTF. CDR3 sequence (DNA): TGTGCCAGCTCTACTACGGCCAGGGGATATGGCTACACCTTC.